This T cell receptor beta chain appears in the sequencing data of a study of CD8 T cells in ankylosing spondylitis. Libraries of TCR beta came from quantitative 5'-RACE with molecular barcodes. Via MiXCR, TCRdb re-called the 5' RACE reads, giving one row per CDR3 protein. Among hundreds of thousands of distinct CDR3 sequences listed, 26% were seen once. This clonotype was counted many times. Antigen specificity is unknown. Findings and caveats of the study: For ankylosing spondylitis blood, a TCR beta motif of 7 or 8 highly homologous variants appeared characteristic.

The J segment lost 4 bases and the V segment lost 3 bases, leaving 4 bases of the junction unmatched. Germline CDR1 is SQVTM and CDR2 is ANQGSEA. The CDR3 sequence is 14 residues long. Sequenced: blood, either unsorted or a sorted T cell fraction (not recorded which). The V and J genes are TRBV29-1 and TRBJ2-1; 9 nucleotides line up with TRBD1. The source of this sequence is a male donor with ankylosing spondylitis. CDR3 coding DNA: TGCAGCGTTGATAGGGACAGGGCATACAATGAGCAGTTCTTC. Its translation is CSVDRDRAYNEQFF.